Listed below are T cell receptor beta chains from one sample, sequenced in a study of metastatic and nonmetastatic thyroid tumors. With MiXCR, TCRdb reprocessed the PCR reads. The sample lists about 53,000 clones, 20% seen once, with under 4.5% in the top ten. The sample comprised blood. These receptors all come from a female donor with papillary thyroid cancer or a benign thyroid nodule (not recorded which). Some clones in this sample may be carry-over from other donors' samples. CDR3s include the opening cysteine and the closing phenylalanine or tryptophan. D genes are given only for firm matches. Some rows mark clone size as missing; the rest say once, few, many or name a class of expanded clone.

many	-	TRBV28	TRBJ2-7	CASSFSRGSYEQYF	TGTGCCAGCAGTTTTTCCAGGGGCTCCTACGAGCAGTACTTC
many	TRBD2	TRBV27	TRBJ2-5	CASSLLAGGRETQYF	TGTGCCAGCAGTTTACTAGCGGGAGGGAGAGAGACCCAGTACTTC
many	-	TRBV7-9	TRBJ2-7	CASSLTVGESEQYF	TGTGCCAGCAGCTTAACTGTGGGGGAGAGCGAGCAGTACTTC
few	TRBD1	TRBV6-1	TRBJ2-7	CASRDRSSFEQYF	TGTGCCAGCCGGGACAGGAGCTCCTTCGAGCAGTACTTT
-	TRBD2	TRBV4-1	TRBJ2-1	CASSQGRLAGLYNEQFF	TGCGCCAGCAGCCAAGGTCGGCTAGCGGGCTTATACAATGAGCAGTTCTTC
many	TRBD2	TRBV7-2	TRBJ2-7	CASSQGTSGSSGQYF	TGTGCCAGCAGCCAAGGGACTAGCGGCTCCTCAGGGCAGTACTTC
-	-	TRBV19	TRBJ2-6	CDSSLGNPVANVLTF	TGTGACAGTAGTCTGGGTAACCCGGTGGCCAACGTCCTGACTTTC
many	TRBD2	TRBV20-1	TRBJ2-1	CSARDTVAGPYNEQFF	TGCAGTGCTAGAGATACGGTAGCGGGACCCTACAATGAGCAGTTCTTC
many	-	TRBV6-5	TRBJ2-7	CASSYPPSGTPPDEQYF	TGTGCCAGCAGTTACCCCCCTTCCGGGACACCCCCCGACGAGCAGTACTTC
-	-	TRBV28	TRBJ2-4	CASSLLGPGVLAKNIQYF	TGTGCCAGCAGTTTGCTGGGGCCGGGGGTCCTAGCCAAAAACATTCAGTACTTC
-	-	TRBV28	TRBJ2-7	CASTTDRYYEQYF	TGTGCCAGCACCACGGACAGATACTACGAGCAGTACTTC
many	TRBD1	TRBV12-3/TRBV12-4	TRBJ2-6	CASSFKGARGANVLTF	TGTGCCAGCAGTTTTAAGGGGGCGAGGGGGGCCAACGTCCTGACTTTC
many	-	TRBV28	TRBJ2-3	CASSYAVPDTQYF	TGTGCCAGCAGTTATGCAGTGCCAGATACGCAGTATTTT
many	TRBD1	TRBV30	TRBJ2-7	CAWSRGTGGAEQYF	TGTGCCTGGAGTCGGGGGACAGGGGGGGCCGAGCAGTACTTC
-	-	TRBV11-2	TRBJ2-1	CASRGLRRDGNEQFF	TGTGCCAGCAGGGGCCTGAGAAGGGACGGCAATGAGCAGTTCTTC
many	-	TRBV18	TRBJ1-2	CASSPTGAMDYGYTF	TGTGCCAGCTCACCGACGGGGGCGATGGATTATGGCTACACCTTC
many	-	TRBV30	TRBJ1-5	CAWSGRAGDQPQHF	TGTGCCTGGAGTGGCCGGGCCGGGGATCAGCCCCAGCATTTT
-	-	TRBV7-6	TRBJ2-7	CASSSETGGSYEQYF	TGTGCCAGCAGCTCCGAGACAGGTGGATCCTACGAGCAGTACTTC
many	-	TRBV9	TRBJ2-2	CASSVGVTSANTGELFF	TGTGCCAGCAGCGTAGGAGTGACGAGCGCGAACACCGGGGAGCTGTTTTTT
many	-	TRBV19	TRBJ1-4	CASSILGATNEKLFF	TGTGCCAGTAGTATACTCGGAGCAACTAATGAAAAACTGTTTTTT
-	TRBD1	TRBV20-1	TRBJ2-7	CSARDPDRSYEQYF	TGCAGTGCTAGAGATCCGGACAGGTCCTACGAGCAGTACTTC
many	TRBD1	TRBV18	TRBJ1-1	CASSLGQGEEAFF	TGTGCCAGCTCACTGGGACAGGGTGAGGAAGCTTTCTTT
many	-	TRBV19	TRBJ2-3	CASKGTSTDTQYF	TGTGCCTCTAAAGGTACAAGCACAGATACGCAGTATTTT
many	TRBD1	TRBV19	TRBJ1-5	CASSAGTGNQPQHF	TGTGCCAGTAGCGCCGGGACAGGAAATCAGCCCCAGCATTTT
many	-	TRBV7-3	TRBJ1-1	CASSSSGTMNTEAFF	TGTGCCAGCAGCTCATCCGGGACCATGAACACTGAAGCTTTCTTT
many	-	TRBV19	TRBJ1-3	CASSIPRAGNTTYF	TGTGCCAGTAGTATCCCCAGGGCTGGAAACACCACATATTTT
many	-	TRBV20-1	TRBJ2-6	CSARSRDLSSGANVLTF	TGCAGTGCTAGATCCCGGGACTTAAGCTCTGGGGCCAACGTCCTGACTTTC
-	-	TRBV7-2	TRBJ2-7	CASSLAGVLAVGEHYF	TGTGCCAGCAGCTTAGCGGGAGTGTTAGCGGTAGGGGAGCATTACTTC